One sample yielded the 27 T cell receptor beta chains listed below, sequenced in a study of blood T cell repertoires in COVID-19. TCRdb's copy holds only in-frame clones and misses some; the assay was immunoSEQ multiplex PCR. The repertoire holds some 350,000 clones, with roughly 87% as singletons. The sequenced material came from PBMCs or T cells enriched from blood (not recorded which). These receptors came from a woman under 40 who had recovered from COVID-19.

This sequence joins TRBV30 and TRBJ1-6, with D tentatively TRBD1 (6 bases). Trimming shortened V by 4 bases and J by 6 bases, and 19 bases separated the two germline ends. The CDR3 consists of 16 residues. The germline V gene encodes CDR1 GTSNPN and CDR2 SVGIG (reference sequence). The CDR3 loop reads CAWTTGGGVGNSPLHF. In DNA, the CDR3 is TGTGCCTGGACCACCGGAGGGGGGGTAGGTAATTCACCCCTCCACTTT.

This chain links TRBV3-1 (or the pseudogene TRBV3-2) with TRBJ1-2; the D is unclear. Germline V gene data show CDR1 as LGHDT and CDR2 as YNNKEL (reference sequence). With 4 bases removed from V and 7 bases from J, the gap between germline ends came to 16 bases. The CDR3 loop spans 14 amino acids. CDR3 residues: CASSRLGEAGGYTF. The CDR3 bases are TGTGCCAGCAGCCGGCTTGGGGAGGCGGGTGGCTACACCTTC.

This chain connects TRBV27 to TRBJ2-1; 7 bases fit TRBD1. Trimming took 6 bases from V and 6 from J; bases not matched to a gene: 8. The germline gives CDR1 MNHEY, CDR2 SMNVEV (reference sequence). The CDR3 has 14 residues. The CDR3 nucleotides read TGTGCCAGCAGGAGTTACAGGGGTATCAATGAGCAGTTCTTC. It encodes CASRSYRGINEQFF.

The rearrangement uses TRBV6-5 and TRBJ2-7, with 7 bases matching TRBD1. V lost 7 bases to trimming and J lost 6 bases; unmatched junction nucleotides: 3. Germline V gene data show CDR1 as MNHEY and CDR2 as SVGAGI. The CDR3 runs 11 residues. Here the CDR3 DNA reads TGTGCCAGCACCAACAGGGGCGAGCAGTACTTC. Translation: CASTNRGEQYF.

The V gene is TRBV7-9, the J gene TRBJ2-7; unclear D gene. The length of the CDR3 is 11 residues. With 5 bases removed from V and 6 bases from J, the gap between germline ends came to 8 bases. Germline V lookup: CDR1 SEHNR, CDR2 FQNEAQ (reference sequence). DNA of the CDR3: TGTGCCAGCAGCCCCGGTCCCGAGCAGTACTTC. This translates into CASSPGPEQYF.

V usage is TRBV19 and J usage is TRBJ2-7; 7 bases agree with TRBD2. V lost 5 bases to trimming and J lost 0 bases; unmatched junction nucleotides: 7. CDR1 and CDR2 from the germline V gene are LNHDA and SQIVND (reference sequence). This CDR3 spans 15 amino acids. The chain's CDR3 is CASSLGRTSSYEQYF. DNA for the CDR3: TGTGCCAGTAGTCTCGGACGGACTAGCTCCTACGAGCAGTACTTC.

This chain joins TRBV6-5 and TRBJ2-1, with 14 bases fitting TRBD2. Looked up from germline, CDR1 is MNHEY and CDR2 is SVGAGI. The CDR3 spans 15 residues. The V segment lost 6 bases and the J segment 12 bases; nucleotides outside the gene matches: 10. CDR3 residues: CASSIGTSGSFVQFF. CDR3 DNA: TGTGCCAGCAGCATAGGGACTAGCGGGAGTTTTGTGCAGTTCTTC.

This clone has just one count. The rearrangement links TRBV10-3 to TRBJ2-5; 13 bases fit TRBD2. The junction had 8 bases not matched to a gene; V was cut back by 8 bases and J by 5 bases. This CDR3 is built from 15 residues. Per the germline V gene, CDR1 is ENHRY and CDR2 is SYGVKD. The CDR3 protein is CAISTSGGAAETQYF. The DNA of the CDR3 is TGTGCCATCTCCACTAGCGGGGGGGCGGCGGAGACCCAGTACTTC.

CDR3 DNA: TGTGCCAGCAGTCCCGGACAGGCCGCGGCCACTGAAGCTTTCTTT. Protein sequence: CASSPGQAAATEAFF. This chain uses TRBV6-5 with TRBJ1-1, with 7 bases identical to TRBD1. V was clipped by 5 bases and J by 4 bases; unmatched bases: 10. The CDR3 runs 15 residues. CDR1 is MNHEY and CDR2 is SVGAGI in the germline V gene.

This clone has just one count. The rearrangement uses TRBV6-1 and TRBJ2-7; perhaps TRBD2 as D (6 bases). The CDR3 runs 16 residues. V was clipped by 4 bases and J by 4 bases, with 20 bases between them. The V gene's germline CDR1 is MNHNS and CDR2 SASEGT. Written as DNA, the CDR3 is TGTGCCAGCAGTGCTCCGACTAGGACGGCAGGGTACGAGCAGTACTTC. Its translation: CASSAPTRTAGYEQYF.

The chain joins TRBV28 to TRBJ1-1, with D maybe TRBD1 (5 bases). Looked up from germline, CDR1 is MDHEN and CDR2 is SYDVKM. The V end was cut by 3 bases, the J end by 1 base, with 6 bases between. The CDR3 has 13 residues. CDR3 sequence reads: CASSFGGNTEAFF. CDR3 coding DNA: TGTGCCAGCAGTTTCGGGGGGAACACTGAAGCTTTCTTT.

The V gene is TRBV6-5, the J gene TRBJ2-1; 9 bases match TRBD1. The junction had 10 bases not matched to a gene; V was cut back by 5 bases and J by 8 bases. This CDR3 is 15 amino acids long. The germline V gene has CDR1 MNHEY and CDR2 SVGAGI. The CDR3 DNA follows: TGTGCCAGCAGTCAGTCCGGGACAGGGAGGGATGAGCAGTTCTTC. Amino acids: CASSQSGTGRDEQFF.

The CDR3 is CASSATLENTEAFF. CDR3 nucleotide sequence: TGTGCCAGCAGTGCGACTCTAGAGAACACTGAAGCTTTCTTT. The genes are TRBV2 and TRBJ1-1; D gene unclear. The CDR3 totals 14 residues. Germline loops: CDR1 SNHLY, CDR2 FYNNEI. The germline V and J ends were trimmed by 4 bases and 1 base, with 10 bases remaining between them.

The CDR3 sequence is CASSPSADSGNTIYF. The CDR3 nucleotides are TGCGCCAGCAGCCCCAGCGCGGACTCTGGAAACACCATATATTTT. The chain links TRBV5-1 to TRBJ1-3; the D is unclear. V lost 4 bases and J 0 bases, leaving 11 bases between the germline ends. Germline V gene sequence: CDR1 SGHRS, CDR2 YFSETQ. The CDR3 extends over 15 amino acids. Filled out from reference TRBV5-1 and TRBJ1-3, the complete variable domain reads KAGVTQTPRYLIKTRGQQVTLSCSPISGHRSVSWYQQTPGQGLQFLFEYFSETQRNKGNFPGRFSGRQFSNSRSEMNVSTLELGDSALYLCASSPSADSGNTIYFGEGSWLTVV.

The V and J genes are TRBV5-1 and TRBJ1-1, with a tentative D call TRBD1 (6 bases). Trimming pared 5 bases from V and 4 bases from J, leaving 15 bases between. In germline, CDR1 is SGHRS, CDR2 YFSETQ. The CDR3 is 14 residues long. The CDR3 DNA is TGCGCCAGCAGTTTGAACAGGGATGGCACTGAAGCTTTCTTT. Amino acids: CASSLNRDGTEAFF.

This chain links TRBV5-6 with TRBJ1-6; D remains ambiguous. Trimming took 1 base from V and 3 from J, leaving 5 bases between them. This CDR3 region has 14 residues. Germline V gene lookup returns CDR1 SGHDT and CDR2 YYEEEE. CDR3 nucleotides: TGTGCCAGCAGCTTGAATAGCTATAATTCACCCCTCCACTTT. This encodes CASSLNSYNSPLHF.

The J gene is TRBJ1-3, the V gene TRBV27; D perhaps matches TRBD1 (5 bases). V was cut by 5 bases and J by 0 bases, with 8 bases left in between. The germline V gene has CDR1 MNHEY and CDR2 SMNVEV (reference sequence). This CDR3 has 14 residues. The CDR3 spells CASSATGSGNTIYF. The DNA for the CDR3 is TGTGCCAGCAGTGCTACAGGCTCTGGAAACACCATATATTTT.

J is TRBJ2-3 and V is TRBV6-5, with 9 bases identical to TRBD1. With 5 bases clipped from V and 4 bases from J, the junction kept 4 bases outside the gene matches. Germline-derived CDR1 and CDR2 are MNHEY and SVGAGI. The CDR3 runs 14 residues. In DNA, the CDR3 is TGTGCCAGCAGTCCATGGACAGGGGCAGATACGCAGTATTTT. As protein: CASSPWTGADTQYF.

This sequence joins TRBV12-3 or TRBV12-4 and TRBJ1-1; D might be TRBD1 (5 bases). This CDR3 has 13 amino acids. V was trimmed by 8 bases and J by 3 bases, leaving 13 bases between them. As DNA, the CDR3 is TGTGCCAGCCGTACGGGGGGGGACACTGAAGCTTTCTTT. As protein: CASRTGGDTEAFF.

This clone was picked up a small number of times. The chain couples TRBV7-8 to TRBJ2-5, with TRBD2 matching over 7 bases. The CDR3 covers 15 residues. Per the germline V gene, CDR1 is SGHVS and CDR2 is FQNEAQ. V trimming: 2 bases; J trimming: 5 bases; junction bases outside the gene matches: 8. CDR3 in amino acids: CASSLRMGGRETQYF. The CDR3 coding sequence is TGTGCCAGCAGCTTAAGGATGGGGGGGAGGGAGACCCAGTACTTC.

The CDR3 DNA is TGTGCCAGCCGTGGTGGGGGCCTCTCTGGAAACACCATATATTTT. This codes for CASRGGGLSGNTIYF. This rearrangement joins TRBV28 to TRBJ1-3; possibly TRBD1 for D (6 bases). There are 15 residues in the CDR3. Germline CDR1 MDHEN, CDR2 SYDVKM. Trimming cost V 8 bases and J 0 bases, with 14 bases left between them.

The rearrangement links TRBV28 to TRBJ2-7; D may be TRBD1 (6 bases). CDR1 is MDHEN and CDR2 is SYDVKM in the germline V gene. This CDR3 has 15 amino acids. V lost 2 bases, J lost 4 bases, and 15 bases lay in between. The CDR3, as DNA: TGTGCCAGCAGTTTACCGGGACAAGGACTTTACGAGCAGTACTTC. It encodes CASSLPGQGLYEQYF. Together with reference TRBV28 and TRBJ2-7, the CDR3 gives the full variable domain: DVKVTQSSRYLVKRTGEKVFLECVQDMDHENMFWYRQDPGLGLRLIYFSYDVKMKEKGDIPEGYSVSREKKERFSLILESASTNQTSMYLCASSLPGQGLYEQYFGPGTRLTVT.

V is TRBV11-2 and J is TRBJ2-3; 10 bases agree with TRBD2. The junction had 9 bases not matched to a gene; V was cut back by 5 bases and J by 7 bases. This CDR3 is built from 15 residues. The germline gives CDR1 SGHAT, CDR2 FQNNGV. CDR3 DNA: TGTGCCAGCAGCCTAGCGGGGGATTCGGGGAATACGCAGTATTTT. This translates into CASSLAGDSGNTQYF.

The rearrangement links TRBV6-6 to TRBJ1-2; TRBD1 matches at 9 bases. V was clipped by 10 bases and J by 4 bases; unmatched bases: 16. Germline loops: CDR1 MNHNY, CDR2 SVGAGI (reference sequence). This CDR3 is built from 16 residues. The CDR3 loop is CATKWGQGDVSYGYTF. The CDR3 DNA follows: TGTGCCACAAAGTGGGGACAGGGTGATGTTAGCTATGGCTACACCTTC.

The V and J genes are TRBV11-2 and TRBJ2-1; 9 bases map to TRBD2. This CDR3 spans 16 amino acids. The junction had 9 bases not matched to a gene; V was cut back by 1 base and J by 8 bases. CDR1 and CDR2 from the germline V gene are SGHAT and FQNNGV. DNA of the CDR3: TGTGCCAGCAGCTTAGGTTACGGGACTAGCTTGGATGAGCAGTTCTTC. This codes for CASSLGYGTSLDEQFF.

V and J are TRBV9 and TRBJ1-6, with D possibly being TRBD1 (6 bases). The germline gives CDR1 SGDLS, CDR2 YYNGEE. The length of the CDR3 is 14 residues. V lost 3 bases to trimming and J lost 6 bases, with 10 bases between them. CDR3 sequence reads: CASSAGTSNSPLHF. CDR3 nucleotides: TGTGCCAGCAGCGCGGGGACATCTAATTCACCCCTCCACTTT.

The CDR3 reads CASSQEQATRNSPLHF. CDR3 nucleotide sequence: TGTGCCAGCAGCCAAGAACAGGCCACCCGAAATTCACCCCTCCACTTT. This chain joins TRBV4-2 and TRBJ1-6, with D possibly being TRBD1 (5 bases). The CDR3 spans 16 residues. Trimming shortened V by 0 bases and J by 7 bases, and 13 bases separated the two germline ends. Per germline, CDR1 LGHNA and CDR2 YNFKEQ.